The clone carrying this T cell receptor beta chain is medium-sized within its sample. Its specificity is not known. Adaptor-ligated barcode primers were used to amplify TRBV12-4/TRBJ1-2 clonotypes. TCRdb re-called the multiplex PCR reads through MiXCR, storing one row per CDR3 protein. The data contain 2,900 or so distinct CDR3 sequences, about 4.6% of them singletons. Naive CD4+ T cells were purified with Tregs depleted by CD25. The length of the CDR3 is 15 residues. V lost 5 bases to trimming and J lost 3 bases, with 16 bases between them. Whole-study findings and limits: Under 2.4% of tumor Treg sequences matched blood Tregs or memory cells.

The TCR comes from a female donor with breast cancer. Sequencing was done on a sample of naive CD4+ T cells sorted from blood. The subset was: naive CD4+ T cells, CD4+CD45RA+CD25-. The chain combines TRBV12-3 or TRBV12-4 with TRBJ1-2; a weak D match, TRBD1 (5 bases). Written as DNA, the CDR3 is TGTGCCAGCAGTACCGACAGAGGGCTTCACTATGGCTACACCTTC. It is translated as CASSTDRGLHYGYTF.